This TCR beta chain was obtained from a study of Tregs in tolerant kidney transplant recipients. Only in-frame clones appear in the TCRdb table, and some are missing; sequencing was by immunoSEQ multiplex PCR. This table holds 85,000 to 90,000 clones, approximately 94% found once. This CDR3 has 14 amino acids. V gave up 0 bases and J gave up 4 bases, with 13 bases separating them. Germline values: CDR1 GTSNPN, CDR2 SVGIG (reference sequence). The source of this sequence is a human donor in good health. The chain has TRBV30 and TRBJ2-7, with D unresolved. Sequencing was performed on CD8+ T cells from blood. Written as DNA, the CDR3 is TGTGCCTGGAGTGTATCCGAGAATCATTACGAGCAGTACTTC. Its translation is CAWSVSENHYEQYF.